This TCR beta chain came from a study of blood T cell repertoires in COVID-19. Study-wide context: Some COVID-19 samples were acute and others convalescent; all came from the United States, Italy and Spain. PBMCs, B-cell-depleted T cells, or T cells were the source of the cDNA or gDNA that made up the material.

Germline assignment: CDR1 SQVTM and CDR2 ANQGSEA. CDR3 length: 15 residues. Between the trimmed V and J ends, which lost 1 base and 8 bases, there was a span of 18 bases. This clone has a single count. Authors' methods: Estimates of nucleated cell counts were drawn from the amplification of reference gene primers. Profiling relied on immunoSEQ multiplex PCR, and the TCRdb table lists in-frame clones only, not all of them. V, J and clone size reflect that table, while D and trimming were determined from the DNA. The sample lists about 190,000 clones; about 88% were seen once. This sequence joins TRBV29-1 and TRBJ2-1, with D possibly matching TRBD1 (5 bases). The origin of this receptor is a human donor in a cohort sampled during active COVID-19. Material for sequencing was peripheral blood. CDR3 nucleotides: TGCAGCGTTGAAGGAAGGGCAGGGCCTAGGGATGAGCAGTTCTTC. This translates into CSVEGRAGPRDEQFF.